The 24 T cell receptor beta chains in this list originate from one sample, sequenced in a study of blood T cell repertoires in COVID-19. Here immunoSEQ multiplex PCR was the method, and the copy in TCRdb shows in-frame clones only, minus some. There are approximately 70,000 clones in the sample; 60% to 80% occur only once, and roughly 6% lies in the top ten. Sequences were obtained from peripheral blood. The receptors here all came from a woman aged 60-75 years with acute or convalescent COVID-19.

The V and J genes are TRBV9 and TRBJ2-1, with TRBD2 matching over 11 bases. Trimming cost V 2 bases and J 8 bases; bases outside gene matches: 9. The CDR3 consists of 16 residues. Germline V CDR1 and CDR2: SGDLS, YYNGEE. CDR3 coding DNA: TGTGCCAGCAGCGTCATAGCGGGGGGGCGAGGCGATGAGCAGTTCTTC. Its protein product is CASSVIAGGRGDEQFF.

In its sample, this clone was seen a few times. The sample holds other DNA sequences that translate to the same CDR3. The rearrangement links TRBV6-5 to TRBJ1-6; D gene unclear. Germline CDR1 is MNHEY and CDR2 is SVGAGI. The CDR3 runs 11 residues. The V end lost 6 bases, the J end lost 7 bases, and 4 bases lay between the germline ends. Written as DNA, the CDR3 is TGTGCCAGCAGAGAGAATTCACCCCTCCACTTT. Its translation is CASRENSPLHF.

The chain has TRBV27 and TRBJ2-3; 10 bases fit TRBD2. Germline V gives CDR1 MNHEY, CDR2 SMNVEV (reference sequence). CDR3 length: 18 residues. Unmatched junction bases numbered 12, after V lost 0 bases and J lost 6 bases. The CDR3 protein is CASSLSNVALAGRDTQYF. The CDR3 coding sequence is TGTGCCAGCAGTTTATCGAATGTTGCACTAGCGGGGAGGGATACGCAGTATTTT.

The chain recombines TRBV7-2 with TRBJ2-3, with D unresolved. The germline V and J ends were trimmed by 3 bases and 2 bases, with 9 bases remaining between them. Per the germline V gene, CDR1 is SGHTA and CDR2 is FQGNSA. The CDR3 runs to 14 residues. CDR3 loop: CASSFGYYTDTQYF. The DNA of the CDR3 is TGTGCCAGCAGCTTCGGCTACTACACAGATACGCAGTATTTT. Based on the CDR3 plus reference TRBV7-2 and TRBJ2-3, the full variable domain is GAGVSQSPSNKVTEKGKDVELRCDPISGHTALYWYRQSLGQGLEFLIYFQGNSAPDKSGLPSDRFSAERTGGSVSTLTIQRTQQEDSAVYLCASSFGYYTDTQYFGPGTRLTVL.

This rearrangement joins TRBV7-6 to TRBJ2-1; D is possibly TRBD2 (6 bases). V was shortened by 10 bases and J by 9 bases, with 22 bases between the two germline ends. The CDR3 has 14 residues. CDR1 and CDR2 (germline): SGHVS, FNYEAQ. This CDR3 is CATSPYAGFGEQFF. The CDR3 nucleotides are TGTGCCACTAGCCCTTACGCGGGGTTTGGTGAGCAGTTCTTC.

The genes are TRBV13 and TRBJ1-1; D uncertain. The V gene's germline CDR1 is PRHDT and CDR2 FYEKMQ (reference sequence). V lost 4 bases, J lost 9 bases, and 27 bases lay in between. The CDR3 extends over 17 amino acids. The CDR3 DNA follows: TGTGCCAGCAGCTCCCGGGAGCGCGACCGATTCAGCCTCCAAGCTTTCTTT. It encodes CASSSRERDRFSLQAFF.

This sequence joins TRBV7-3 and TRBJ1-1; D unclear. Germline loops: CDR1 SGHTA, CDR2 FQGTGA. The CDR3 has 12 amino acids. V gave up 5 bases and J gave up 10 bases, with 14 bases separating them. The CDR3 region is CASSPGEGVAFF. The CDR3 region has the DNA TGTGCCAGCAGCCCCGGGGAAGGCGTAGCTTTCTTT. The variable domain in full, with the rest retrieved from reference TRBV7-3 and TRBJ1-1, is GAGVSQTPSNKVTEKGKYVELRCDPISGHTALYWYRQSLGQGPEFLIYFQGTGAADDSGLPNDRFFAVRPEGSVSTLKIQRTERGDSAVYLCASSPGEGVAFFGQGTRLTVV.

The rearrangement uses TRBV9 and TRBJ1-1, with D unresolved. Germline assignment: CDR1 SGDLS and CDR2 YYNGEE. This CDR3 contains 14 residues. V was trimmed by 0 bases and J by 5 bases, leaving 11 bases between them. This CDR3 is CASSVEGGRTEAFF. CDR3 bases: TGTGCCAGCAGCGTAGAGGGAGGGCGGACTGAAGCTTTCTTT.

V gene TRBV19 combines with J gene TRBJ2-1; no clear D. Germline V gives CDR1 LNHDA, CDR2 SQIVND (reference sequence). V dropped 3 bases and J dropped 4 bases, with 13 bases sitting between them. This CDR3 region has 15 residues. CDR3 sequence: CASSIPLEPYNEQFF. The CDR3 bases are TGTGCCAGTAGTATCCCCTTGGAGCCTTACAATGAGCAGTTCTTC.

The chain uses TRBV7-9 and TRBJ1-1, with 8 bases fitting TRBD1. V was pared by 4 bases and J by 7 bases, with 17 bases of the junction left unmatched. CDR1 is SEHNR and CDR2 is FQNEAQ in the germline V gene (reference sequence). The CDR3 spans 17 residues. Here the CDR3 reads CASSSSAGGSSFLEAFF. The CDR3 nucleotides are TGTGCCAGCAGCTCCAGTGCAGGGGGCAGCTCCTTCCTTGAAGCTTTCTTT.

This chain joins TRBV11-3 and TRBJ1-2; no reliable D call. The germline CDR1 and CDR2 sequences are SGHNT and YENEEA. Trimming stripped 5 bases from V and 0 bases from J, with 10 bases between. The CDR3 runs to 14 residues. The CDR3 sequence: CASSPGRANYGYTF. The CDR3 DNA reads TGTGCCAGCAGCCCCGGGAGAGCTAACTATGGCTACACCTTC.

V is TRBV6-2 or TRBV6-3 and J is TRBJ1-5; 10 bases align to TRBD1. Per the germline V gene, CDR1 is MNHEY and CDR2 is SVGEGT. CDR3 length equals 18 residues. V lost 6 bases to trimming and J lost 3 bases; unmatched junction nucleotides: 14. This CDR3 reads CASSFDRGLFSANQPQHF. The CDR3 bases are TGTGCCAGCAGCTTCGACAGGGGGCTCTTTTCAGCCAATCAGCCCCAGCATTTT.

In its sample, this clone is medium-sized. The V call is TRBV7-6, the J call TRBJ1-1; 8 positions agree with TRBD1. Germline CDR1 SGHVS, CDR2 FNYEAQ. This CDR3 is built from 14 residues. With 7 bases clipped from V and 0 bases from J, the junction kept 4 bases outside the gene matches. CDR3 protein: CASTAGGMNTEAFF. CDR3 DNA sequence: TGTGCCAGCACGGCAGGGGGCATGAACACTGAAGCTTTCTTT.

This chain connects TRBV18 to TRBJ2-7; TRBD2 matches at 8 bases. Germline CDR1 KGHSH, CDR2 LQKENI. This CDR3 has 13 residues. The V segment lost 2 bases and the J segment 3 bases; nucleotides outside the gene matches: 0. Here the CDR3 DNA reads TGTGCCAGCTCACCAGGGACTAGCTACGAGCAGTACTTC. Its translation: CASSPGTSYEQYF. The complete variable domain, with remaining parts taken from reference TRBV18 and TRBJ2-7, reads NAGVMQNPRHLVRRRGQEARLRCSPMKGHSHVYWYRQLPEEGLKFMVYLQKENIIDESGMPKERFSAEFPKEGPSILRIQQVVRGDSAAYFCASSPGTSYEQYFGPGTRLTVT.

There are a few counts of this clone. The J gene is TRBJ1-1, the V gene TRBV27; possible D gene TRBD1, 5 bases. Per the germline V gene, CDR1 is MNHEY and CDR2 is SMNVEV (reference sequence). Trimming took 6 bases from V and 2 from J, leaving 10 bases between them. This CDR3 is built from 13 residues. CDR3 sequence: CASRRGTNTEAFF. CDR3 nucleotide sequence: TGTGCCAGCAGACGGGGGACTAACACTGAAGCTTTCTTT.

The chain uses TRBV6-5 and TRBJ2-2, with D unresolved. The V and J ends lost 2 bases and 2 bases respectively, with 3 bases between them. This CDR3 has 13 amino acids. Germline CDR1 and CDR2: MNHEY and SVGAGI. The CDR3 protein is CASSYQNTGELFF. The CDR3 DNA reads as TGTGCCAGCAGTTACCAAAACACCGGGGAGCTGTTTTTT.

The chain is built from TRBV5-8 and TRBJ1-2, with D tentatively TRBD1 (5 bases). Trimming shortened V by 0 bases and J by 4 bases, and 13 bases separated the two germline ends. Germline V gene data show CDR1 as SGHTS and CDR2 as YDEGEE. CDR3 length: 15 amino acids. This chain's CDR3 is CASSLEGRPPYGYTF. The CDR3 region has the DNA TGTGCCAGCAGCTTGGAGGGGCGGCCGCCCTATGGCTACACCTTC.

The chain links TRBV7-2 to TRBJ2-1, with 11 bases fitting TRBD2. The CDR3 covers 17 residues. Germline V gene sequence: CDR1 SGHTA, CDR2 FQGNSA. Unmatched junction bases numbered 9, after V lost 1 base and J lost 7 bases. The CDR3 nucleotides read TGTGCCAGCAGCTTAGAGGGTAGCGGGGGGGCCTGGAATGAGCAGTTCTTC. It specifies CASSLEGSGGAWNEQFF.

The chain links TRBV19 to TRBJ2-2; possibly TRBD1 for D (5 bases). Trimming stripped 3 bases from V and 6 bases from J, with 14 bases between. The length of the CDR3 is 15 residues. CDR1 and CDR2 (germline): LNHDA, SQIVND (reference sequence). For the CDR3, the DNA is TGTGCCAGTAGTATTTTAGGGGATTTGGCCGGGGAGCTGTTTTTT. Its translation: CASSILGDLAGELFF.

The chain joins TRBV9 to TRBJ2-7; TRBD2 is a possible D gene (6 bases). Germline CDR1 reads SGDLS; CDR2 reads YYNGEE. V gave up 7 bases and J gave up 2 bases, with 10 bases separating them. This CDR3 is 12 amino acids long. This chain's CDR3 is CASGSGAYEQYF. In DNA form, the CDR3 reads TGTGCCAGCGGATCGGGGGCCTACGAGCAGTACTTC. Variable domain in full (rest from reference TRBV9 and TRBJ2-7): DSGVTQTPKHLITATGQRVTLRCSPRSGDLSVYWYQQSLDQGLQFLIQYYNGEERAKGNILERFSAQQFPDLHSELNLSSLELGDSALYFCASGSGAYEQYFGPGTRLTVT.

The chain recombines TRBV7-2 with TRBJ2-7, with TRBD2 matching over 9 bases. Trimming cost V 5 bases and J 0 bases; bases outside gene matches: 5. CDR3 length: 15 amino acids. Germline V gene data show CDR1 as SGHTA and CDR2 as FQGNSA. In nucleotides, the CDR3 is TGTGCCAGCAGCCTTAGCGGGGGCCTCTCCTACGAGCAGTACTTC. It encodes CASSLSGGLSYEQYF.

The V call is TRBV5-1, the J call TRBJ2-7; 10 bases line up with TRBD1. Germline V gives CDR1 SGHRS, CDR2 YFSETQ. The CDR3 loop spans 15 amino acids. V was clipped by 3 bases and J by 5 bases; unmatched bases: 8. The DNA for the CDR3 is TGCGCCAGCAGCTACCGACAGGGGGCCATCCACGAGCAGTACTTC. It specifies CASSYRQGAIHEQYF.

The chain has TRBV29-1 and TRBJ2-7, with 12 bases fitting TRBD1. Trimming took 1 base from V and 4 from J; bases not matched to a gene: 5. Germline CDR1 is SQVTM and CDR2 is ANQGSEA. This CDR3 has 15 residues. The CDR3 spells CSVEAGDRGLYEQYF. In DNA, the CDR3 is TGCAGCGTTGAAGCTGGGGACAGGGGGCTTTACGAGCAGTACTTC.

J is TRBJ2-3 and V is TRBV7-9; no firm D call. V was cut by 7 bases and J by 5 bases, with 16 bases left in between. Looked up from germline, CDR1 is SEHNR and CDR2 is FQNEAQ (reference sequence). This CDR3 contains 14 residues. CDR3 region: CASTALGAQDTQYF. DNA of the CDR3: TGTGCCAGCACCGCCTTGGGCGCTCAAGATACGCAGTATTTT.